This is a list of T cell receptor beta chains from one sample in a study of beta chain features in type 1 diabetes. The table came from immunoSEQ multiplex PCR; TCRdb's copy has only in-frame clones and leaves some out. The sample holds about 280,000 clones, 15% seen once. The sequencing input was naive CD4+ T cells from blood. The receptors originated from a man between 18 and 29 years old with type 1 diabetes. Each CDR3 is given with its conserved first and last residue. D genes are given only for firm matches. Rows may omit the clone size; those that give it use once, few, many or a size class.

CSGGQRNTEAFF,TGCAGCGGGGGGCAGCGCAACACTGAAGCTTTCTTT,12,TRBJ1-1,-,TRBV29-1,-
CSVAGNMNTEAFF,TGCAGCGTTGCAGGGAACATGAACACTGAAGCTTTCTTT,13,TRBJ1-1,-,TRBV29-1,-
CAWSVQTSGRGWYQETQYF,TGTGCCTGGAGTGTACAGACTAGCGGGAGAGGATGGTACCAAGAGACCCAGTACTTC,19,TRBJ2-5,-,TRBV30,TRBD2
CATHGDILDEQYF,TGTGCCACCCACGGGGACATACTCGACGAGCAGTACTTC,13,TRBJ2-7,few,TRBV28,-
CASSLDRDSYEQYF,TGTGCCAGCAGTCTGGACAGGGATTCCTACGAGCAGTACTTC,14,TRBJ2-7,few,TRBV6-5,TRBD1
CASSRRDRASNYGYTF,TGTGCCAGCAGCCGCCGGGACAGGGCTTCTAACTATGGCTACACCTTC,16,TRBJ1-2,-,TRBV6-6,TRBD1
CASSRGTSGTDTQYF,TGCGCCAGCAGCCGAGGGACTAGCGGCACAGATACGCAGTATTTT,15,TRBJ2-3,few,TRBV4-3,TRBD2
CASSLARGEETQYF,TGCGCCAGCAGCTTGGCCCGGGGAGAAGAGACCCAGTACTTC,14,TRBJ2-5,few,TRBV5-1,-
CASSPRPGLEAFF,TGTGCCAGCAGTCCCCGACCCGGGTTGGAAGCTTTCTTT,13,TRBJ1-1,-,TRBV6-5,-
CASSPSGQETQYF,TGTGCCAGCTCACCCTCGGGGCAAGAGACCCAGTACTTC,13,TRBJ2-5,-,TRBV18,-
CASKGGRVSGYTF,TGTGCCAGCAAGGGAGGAAGGGTATCTGGCTACACCTTC,13,TRBJ1-2,few,TRBV27,-
CASSLTGEETQYF,TGCGCCAGCAGCTTAACAGGGGAAGAGACCCAGTACTTC,13,TRBJ2-5,few,TRBV5-1,TRBD1
CASAPGLRYNEQFF,TGCGCCAGCGCCCCGGGACTGAGATACAATGAGCAGTTCTTC,14,TRBJ2-1,-,TRBV10-2,-
CAITGDSTEAFF,TGTGCCATCACAGGGGATAGCACTGAAGCTTTCTTT,12,TRBJ1-1,-,TRBV10-3,-
CASSPGGPETQYF,TGTGCCAGCAGCCCCGGGGGGCCGGAGACCCAGTACTTC,13,TRBJ2-5,few,TRBV14,-
CSVEGRHQETQYF,TGCAGCGTTGAGGGGAGACACCAAGAGACCCAGTACTTC,13,TRBJ2-5,-,TRBV29-1,-
CASRTGTGESGEQYF,TGTGCCAGCAGGACCGGGACAGGGGAAAGTGGCGAGCAGTACTTC,15,TRBJ2-7,-,TRBV7-2,TRBD1
CASSIRGSREAFF,TGTGCCAGTAGTATTCGTGGATCCAGGGAAGCTTTCTTT,13,TRBJ1-1,-,TRBV19,-
CASSLSPGTGNTIYF,TGTGCCAGCAGCTTATCCCCAGGGACTGGAAACACCATATATTTT,15,TRBJ1-3,few,TRBV7-2,-
CSVEVGLGAGDEQFF,TGCAGCGTTGAAGTAGGACTAGGGGCCGGGGATGAGCAGTTCTTC,15,TRBJ2-1,few,TRBV29-1,TRBD2
CATTLAGYEQYF,TGTGCCACCACACTAGCGGGGTACGAGCAGTACTTC,12,TRBJ2-7,-,TRBV25-1,TRBD2
CASSSGQLGNGYTF,TGTGCCAGCAGCTCCGGACAGCTGGGGAATGGCTACACCTTC,14,TRBJ1-2,-,TRBV7-8,-
CASSARTGQETQYF,TGTGCCAGCAGCGCTAGGACGGGACAAGAGACCCAGTACTTC,14,TRBJ2-5,few,TRBV7-2,-
CASSITGQGGEKLFF,TGTGCCAGTAGTATAACCGGACAGGGCGGTGAAAAACTGTTTTTT,15,TRBJ1-4,-,TRBV19,TRBD1
CASSTGLAGVTDTQYF,TGTGCCAGCAGTACCGGACTAGCGGGAGTAACAGATACGCAGTATTTT,16,TRBJ2-3,-,TRBV28,TRBD2
CASSPPPAGMGNEQFF,TGTGCCAGCAGCCCCCCTCCAGCGGGGATGGGCAATGAGCAGTTCTTC,16,TRBJ2-1,few,TRBV13,TRBD2
CASSAGTAKGHEQYF,TGTGCCAGTAGTGCCGGGACAGCGAAGGGCCACGAGCAGTACTTC,15,TRBJ2-7,few,TRBV19,TRBD1
CSVEGTRTDTQYF,TGCAGCGTTGAAGGTACTCGCACAGATACGCAGTATTTT,13,TRBJ2-3,-,TRBV29-1,-
CASSSRERGEADTQYF,TGTGCCAGCAGCTCCCGAGAACGAGGGGAGGCAGATACGCAGTATTTT,16,TRBJ2-3,-,TRBV11-2,-
CASSLDPELYGYTF,TGCGCCAGCAGCTTGGATCCGGAGCTGTATGGCTACACCTTC,14,TRBJ1-2,few,TRBV5-1,-
CAWSGAGSRSYNEQFF,TGTGCCTGGAGTGGGGCGGGATCTCGCTCCTACAATGAGCAGTTCTTC,16,TRBJ2-1,few,TRBV30,-
CASSQDRQVDEQYF,TGTGCCAGCAGCCAAGATCGGCAGGTAGACGAGCAGTACTTC,14,TRBJ2-7,few,TRBV4-2,-
CSVDPQGSTEAFF,TGCAGCGTTGACCCACAGGGGTCCACTGAAGCTTTCTTT,13,TRBJ1-1,-,TRBV29-1,TRBD1
CASSVDAGGTYEQYF,TGTGCCAGCAGCGTAGACGCAGGGGGCACCTACGAGCAGTACTTC,15,TRBJ2-7,few,TRBV9,TRBD1
CAGGTASTDTQYF,TGTGCCGGAGGGACAGCTAGCACAGATACGCAGTATTTT,13,TRBJ2-3,-,TRBV13,-
CASSQGPATSEGEQFF,TGTGCCAGCAGCCAAGGTCCTGCTACTAGCGAGGGTGAGCAGTTCTTC,16,TRBJ2-1,few,TRBV4-2,TRBD2
CASSLRGQSTEAFF,TGTGCCAGCAGTTTAAGGGGGCAGAGCACTGAAGCTTTCTTT,14,TRBJ1-1,few,TRBV28,TRBD1
CASSLEGHSFQETQYF,TGTGCCAGCAGCTTGGAAGGACACTCGTTTCAAGAGACCCAGTACTTC,16,TRBJ2-5,-,TRBV5-8,-
CASSGLVFGAFF,TGTGCCAGCAGTGGGCTTGTTTTTGGAGCTTTCTTT,12,TRBJ1-1,-,TRBV2,-
CASSLLVVTSGASTDTQYF,TGCGCCAGCAGCCTACTAGTAGTGACTAGCGGGGCTAGCACAGATACGCAGTATTTT,19,TRBJ2-3,few,TRBV4-1,TRBD2
CASSLIGTPQDRPANEQFF,TGTGCCAGCAGCCTCATCGGGACCCCTCAGGACAGGCCGGCCAATGAGCAGTTCTTC,19,TRBJ2-1,-,TRBV13,TRBD1
CASSFDRGSETQYF,TGTGCCAGCAGCTTCGACAGGGGCTCGGAGACCCAGTACTTC,14,TRBJ2-5,-,TRBV7-9,TRBD1
CAIRSGGTTGELFF,TGTGCCATCAGAAGCGGGGGGACCACCGGGGAGCTGTTTTTT,14,TRBJ2-2,-,TRBV10-3,TRBD2
CAISVEGVNSPLHF,TGTGCCATCAGTGTGGAGGGTGTGAATTCACCCCTCCACTTT,14,TRBJ1-6,-,TRBV10-3,-
CAFSYDRGSPLHF,TGTGCCTTTTCGTACGACAGGGGTTCACCCCTCCACTTT,13,TRBJ1-6,-,TRBV10-3,TRBD1
CASSLRELETQYF,TGTGCCAGCAGCCTCCGGGAGCTAGAGACCCAGTACTTC,13,TRBJ2-5,-,TRBV7-9,-